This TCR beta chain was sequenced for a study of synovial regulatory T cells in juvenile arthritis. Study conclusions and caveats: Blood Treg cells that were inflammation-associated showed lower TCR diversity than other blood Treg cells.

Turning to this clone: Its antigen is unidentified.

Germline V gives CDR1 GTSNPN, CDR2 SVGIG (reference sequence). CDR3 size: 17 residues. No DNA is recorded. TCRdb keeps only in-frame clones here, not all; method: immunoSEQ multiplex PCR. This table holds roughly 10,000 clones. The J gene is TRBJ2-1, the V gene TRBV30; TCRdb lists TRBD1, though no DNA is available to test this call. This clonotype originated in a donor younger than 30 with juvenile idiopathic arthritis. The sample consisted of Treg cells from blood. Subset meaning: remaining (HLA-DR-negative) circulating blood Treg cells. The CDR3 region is CAWSVPRGTGAWNEQFF.